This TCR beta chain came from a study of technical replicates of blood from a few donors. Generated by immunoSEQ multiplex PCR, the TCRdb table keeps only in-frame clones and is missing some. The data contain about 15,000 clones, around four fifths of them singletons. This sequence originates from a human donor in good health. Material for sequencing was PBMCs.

CDR3 in DNA: TGTGCCAGCAGCAGAACTACCGGGAAGATGGGCACAGATACGCAGTATTTT. It translates to CASSRTTGKMGTDTQYF. The rearrangement links TRBV28 to TRBJ2-3, with D possibly TRBD2 on 5 matching bases. Germline V lookup: CDR1 MDHEN, CDR2 SYDVKM. Between the trimmed V and J ends, which lost 6 bases and 1 base, there was a span of 20 bases. This CDR3 has 17 amino acids. Variable domain in full (rest from reference TRBV28 and TRBJ2-3): DVKVTQSSRYLVKRTGEKVFLECVQDMDHENMFWYRQDPGLGLRLIYFSYDVKMKEKGDIPEGYSVSREKKERFSLILESASTNQTSMYLCASSRTTGKMGTDTQYFGPGTRLTVL.